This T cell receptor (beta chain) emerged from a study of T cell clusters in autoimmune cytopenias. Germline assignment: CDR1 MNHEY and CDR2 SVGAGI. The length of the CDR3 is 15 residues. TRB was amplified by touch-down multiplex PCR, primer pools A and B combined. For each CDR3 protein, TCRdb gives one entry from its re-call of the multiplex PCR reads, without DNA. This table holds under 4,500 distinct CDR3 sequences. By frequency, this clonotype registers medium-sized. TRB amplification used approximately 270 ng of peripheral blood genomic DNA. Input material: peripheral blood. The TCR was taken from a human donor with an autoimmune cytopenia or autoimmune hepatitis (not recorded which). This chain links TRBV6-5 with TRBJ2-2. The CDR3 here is CASSYATRFTGELFF.